This entry lists 7 T cell receptor beta chains sequenced from one sample in a study of early T cells in non-severe SARS-CoV-2 infection. TCRdb recomputed calls from the 5' RACE reads with MiXCR, one row per CDR3 protein. This sample has about 80,000 distinct CDR3 sequences, with approximately 10% found just once. Sequencing was carried out using whole blood. The receptors were sampled from an adult who was a healthcare worker with PCR-confirmed SARS-CoV-2 infection or an uninfected control (not recorded which).

Regarding this clonotype: Lacking the conserved final phenylalanine or tryptophan, this CDR3 likely reflects a read error. The chain couples TRBV20-1 to TRBJ2-5, with TRBD1 matching 7 bases. CDR3 length: 12 residues. The V segment lost 5 bases and the J segment 2 bases; nucleotides outside the gene matches: 2. Germline values: CDR1 DFQATT, CDR2 SNEGSKA (reference sequence). CDR3 sequence (DNA): TGCAGTGCTGGGACAGAACAAGAGACCCAGTACTAC. Translating gives CSAGTEQETQYY.

The genes are TRBV7-9 and TRBJ2-1; D gene uncertain. Trimming stripped 2 bases from V and 5 bases from J, with 4 bases between. Germline CDR1 is SEHNR and CDR2 is FQNEAQ (reference sequence). The CDR3 is made up of 12 amino acids. Here the CDR3 reads CASSLPHNEQFF. The CDR3 DNA sequence: TGTGCCAGCAGCTTACCCCACAATGAGCAGTTCTTC.

This clonotype was detected ten times or more. This chain connects TRBV6-6 to TRBJ1-4; no reliable D call. Trimming removed 0 bases at V and 0 bases at J, with 11 bases between. Looked up from germline, CDR1 is MNHNY and CDR2 is SVGAGI (reference sequence). The CDR3 is 17 amino acids. As DNA, the CDR3 is TGTGCCAGCAGTTACTCGAGCCCCGGAGCAACTAATGAAAAACTGTTTTTT. The encoded protein is CASSYSSPGATNEKLFF.

This clonotype was observed many times. The rearrangement uses TRBV6-2 or TRBV6-3 and TRBJ2-3, with 11 bases that match TRBD2. This CDR3 comprises 15 residues. Germline assignment: CDR1 MNHEY and CDR2 SVGEGT. J lost 5 bases, V lost 4 bases, and 5 bases had no gene match. The CDR3, as DNA: TGTGCCAGCAGTTCTCCTAGCGGGGGGCGAGATACGCAGTATTTT. It specifies CASSSPSGGRDTQYF.

This clonotype was counted ten times or more. This chain links TRBV5-1 with TRBJ2-5; perhaps TRBD1 as D (6 bases). This CDR3 has 17 amino acids. The V and J ends lost 0 bases and 5 bases respectively, with 20 bases between them. In germline, CDR1 is SGHRS, CDR2 YFSETQ. The DNA for the CDR3 is TGCGCCAGCAGCTTGGACAGGGAAGCTAGGGCGAGTGAGACCCAGTACTTC. Its translation is CASSLDREARASETQYF. The complete variable domain, with remaining parts taken from reference TRBV5-1 and TRBJ2-5, reads KAGVTQTPRYLIKTRGQQVTLSCSPISGHRSVSWYQQTPGQGLQFLFEYFSETQRNKGNFPGRFSGRQFSNSRSEMNVSTLELGDSALYLCASSLDREARASETQYFGPGTRLLVL.

In this sample, this clonotype turned up many times. V usage is TRBV20-1 and J usage is TRBJ1-2; D uncertain. CDR3 size: 13 residues. V was shortened by 5 bases and J by 4 bases, with 14 bases between the two germline ends. Germline V gene lookup returns CDR1 DFQATT and CDR2 SNEGSKA (reference sequence). CDR3 loop: CSALGRVGYGYTF. In DNA, the CDR3 is TGCAGTGCTCTCGGGAGGGTGGGCTATGGCTACACCTTC.

This chain joins TRBV7-9 and TRBJ1-2; no definite D call. CDR3 length equals 14 residues. V was trimmed by 4 bases and J by 2 bases, leaving 11 bases between them. Germline loops: CDR1 SEHNR, CDR2 FQNEAQ (reference sequence). The CDR3 DNA reads as TGTGCCAGCAGCTCCCCGGGGTTCAACTATGGCTACACCTTC. Protein: CASSSPGFNYGYTF.